The entry below gives a single T cell receptor (beta chain) sequence along with its context. This clonotype has a count of ten or more. What this receptor recognizes is not known. Base qualities are missing; no much larger clone stands one base away. This specimen comes from a study of T cells in Graves' hyperthyroidism and ophthalmopathy (dated by TCRdb to between 2018 and 2021). For the study in its entirety: Peripheral blood was collected at initial diagnosis, before any treatment. To identify distinguishing TCR V-J signatures, a discovery cohort of some 100 patients was used, comprising roughly 45 with Graves' ophthalmopathy and 57 with stable Graves' hyperthyroidism. An independent validation cohort of under 20 hyperthyroidism patients and 17 patients who later progressed to ophthalmopathy tested prospective prediction of ophthalmopathy. The approximately 100 discovery patients were randomly split 7:3 into training and test sets. In addition, the study compared T-cell repertoires in thyroid tissue and in blood from over 5 Graves' hyperthyroidism patients. Once sampling was done, hyperthyroidism patients were given methimazole at a starting dose of 30 mg daily, whereas ophthalmopathy patients were given high-dose intravenous methylprednisolone. The paper describes TCR Vbeta CDR3 sequencing of about 140 peripheral blood samples, made up of about 41 ophthalmopathy patients, 70 to 75 hyperthyroidism patients and 17 progressor patients.

Here is what the overall study found, with its caveats: During validation, the model predicted progression to ophthalmopathy a median of about 6.3 months ahead of onset, with roughly 65% sensitivity and 72.22% specificity. No statistical method was used to set the sample size in advance, and investigators knew the group allocation. Ophthalmopathy was separated from stable hyperthyroidism by a 13 V-J signature model, with around 90% sensitivity and roughly 81% specificity obtained in cross-validation and 80%/75% obtained in testing. Most expanded thyroid clonotypes (frequency above 0.001) were also detected in blood, suggesting blood repertoires may reflect thyroid immune responses.

TCR beta CDR3 regions were amplified from RNA transcripts. For the first round of RT-PCR on the TCR CDR3, the HTBI primer set was used together with the Qiagen OneStep RT-PCR kit. Libraries were constructed in a second round of multiplex PCR, after which size selection and purification were performed. Sequencing of the libraries was done on an Illumina HiSeq2000 using paired-end 100 bp reads. The paper's data handling went like this. Raw data were processed with SOAPnuke, discarding reads with adapters, uncalled bases, mean Phred below 15, or no exact constant-primer or identifier match. COPE v1.2.5 was used to merge the high-quality paired reads, and each unique nucleotide sequence was defined as a clonotype. Clonotypes were aligned to IMGT TRBV, TRBD and TRBJ reference segments using MiTCR v1.1. Only V-J combinations with frequency above 0.0001, covering about 99% of repertoires, were analysed. A TCS score was defined as the ratio of F50 (clonal expansion) to E x V (chaos), with BLOSUM62-based TCRdist applied between CDR3 peptides within each V-J. Welch's t-statistics and random forest reduced just over 500 V-J features to around 14, which were used in a naive Bayes classifier (R e1071). TCRdb reran the public reads through fastp at Q25 and MiXCR, keeping productive beta chains. One record per CDR3 amino acid sequence lists the most common genes and DNA. TCRdb assigned the V and J calls; the authors' analysis was not used. In this sample the table shows about 280,000 distinct CDR3 sequences, under 30% of which occur a single time. The top ten hold more than 25% of the sample.

The hyperthyroidism patients were between 18 and 65 years old and newly diagnosed, with a disease duration of less than 2 months. Exclusion was applied to patients with uncontrolled infections, other autoimmune diseases, pregnancy or lactation. Clinical symptoms, serum thyroxine and TRAb, thyroid ultrasound, and orbital computed tomography formed the basis for the diagnoses. Blood from progressor patients was collected at the time of first diagnosis with hyperthyroidism, before any ophthalmopathy symptoms had appeared. Ficoll-Paque density gradient centrifugation was used to isolate PBMCs from 8 to 10 ml of fresh peripheral blood. Progressor patients were first diagnosed with Graves' hyperthyroidism and then developed ophthalmopathy during follow-up. Total RNA was extracted using Trizol reagent, and RNA quality was assessed on an Agilent 2100 Bioanalyzer. The CDR3 starts with the cysteine, ends with the phenylalanine, and has 12 residues. The kept DNA is CDR3 alone, 36 bases in frame from the first base. The V and J ends are trimmed by 6 bases and 5 bases, leaving 10 bases between them. Based on the germline V gene (reference sequence), the CDR1 and CDR2 sequences are LNHDA and SQIVND.

Recombination connected TRBV19 to TRBJ1-1, with TRBD1 tentatively as D gene (5 bases match). The sequenced sample consisted of blood. The TCR comes from a man in his forties with Graves' hyperthyroidism that later progressed to Graves' ophthalmopathy. The nucleotide sequence reads TGTGCCAGTAGCCTACGACAGACTGAAGCTTTCTTT. Its product reads: CASSLRQTEAFF.